Following are 20 T cell receptor beta chains from one sample sequenced in a study of blood T cell repertoires in COVID-19. Profiled with immunoSEQ multiplex PCR; TCRdb holds only in-frame clones, not every one. This sample carries roughly 36,000 clones, approximately 94% of them seen once, and the ten largest clones take 3.5% to 4.5%. The sequencing input was peripheral blood. The receptors were sampled from a human donor with active COVID-19. The donor label of this sample is uncertain.

This chain joins TRBV7-9 and TRBJ1-1; D gene uncertain. The germline V and J ends were trimmed by 6 bases and 4 bases, with 6 bases remaining between them. CDR1 is SEHNR and CDR2 is FQNEAQ in the germline V gene (reference sequence). The CDR3 runs 11 residues. The CDR3 DNA reads as TGTGCCAGCAGGTCCTCCACTGAAGCTTTCTTT. It codes for CASRSSTEAFF.

The gene calls are TRBV11-2 and TRBJ2-7; D is possibly TRBD2 (5 bases). The V and J ends lost 1 base and 3 bases respectively, with 10 bases between them. The CDR3 length is 14 residues. Germline loops: CDR1 SGHAT, CDR2 FQNNGV. The CDR3 is CASSLGPGLYEQYF. The CDR3 nucleotides read TGTGCCAGCAGCTTAGGGCCAGGACTCTACGAGCAGTACTTC.

This clone showed up just a few times. The gene calls are TRBV19 and TRBJ2-1; 14 positions match TRBD2. The CDR3 has 18 amino acids. V dropped 3 bases and J dropped 4; count of bases not matched to a gene: 8. Germline V gene lookup returns CDR1 LNHDA and CDR2 SQIVND (reference sequence). CDR3: CASSIGLAGGLIYNEQFF. The CDR3 region has the DNA TGTGCCAGTAGTATCGGACTAGCGGGGGGTCTTATTTACAATGAGCAGTTCTTC.

The chain is built from TRBV7-9 and TRBJ2-4; a possible D gene is TRBD1 (6 bases). The CDR3 sequence is 14 residues long. The germline V gene has CDR1 SEHNR and CDR2 FQNEAQ (reference sequence). The V end lost 2 bases, the J end lost 6 bases, and 11 bases lay between the germline ends. For the CDR3, the DNA is TGTGCCAGCAGCTTACAGGGGTTTGGAAACATTCAGTACTTC. It encodes CASSLQGFGNIQYF. Full variable domain (remainder filled in from reference TRBV7-9 and TRBJ2-4): DTGVSQNPRHKITKRGQNVTFRCDPISEHNRLYWYRQTLGQGPEFLTYFQNEAQLEKSRLLSDRFSAERPKGSFSTLEIQRTEQGDSAMYLCASSLQGFGNIQYFGAGTRLSVL.

The chain combines TRBV3-1 (or the pseudogene TRBV3-2) with TRBJ1-5, with 8 bases aligning to TRBD1. This CDR3 region has 13 residues. Germline V gene sequence: CDR1 LGHDT, CDR2 YNNKEL (reference sequence). Unmatched junction bases numbered 2, after V lost 4 bases and J lost 6 bases. For the CDR3, the DNA is TGTGCCAGCAGCCTCCAGGGGGCTCAGCCCCAGCATTTT. This encodes CASSLQGAQPQHF.

The genes are TRBV29-1 and TRBJ2-7; D may be TRBD1 (5 bases). This CDR3 region has 15 residues. CDR1 and CDR2 from the germline V gene are SQVTM and ANQGSEA. V was shortened by 0 bases and J by 1 base, with 13 bases between the two germline ends. CDR3 sequence reads: CSVEDGIQGSYEQYF. DNA of the CDR3: TGCAGCGTTGAAGATGGGATTCAGGGATCCTACGAGCAGTACTTC.

The CDR3 loop is CASSGQGVTGELFF. The CDR3 DNA is TGTGCCAGCAGCGGACAGGGAGTCACCGGGGAGCTGTTTTTT. The chain uses TRBV2 and TRBJ2-2; 8 bases align to TRBD1. This CDR3 comprises 14 residues. V lost 6 bases to trimming and J lost 4 bases; unmatched junction nucleotides: 4. Looked up from germline, CDR1 is SNHLY and CDR2 is FYNNEI.

This chain uses TRBV5-6 with TRBJ1-5; no firm D call. Trimming removed 0 bases at V and 3 bases at J, with 10 bases between. Germline V lookup: CDR1 SGHDT, CDR2 YYEEEE. The CDR3 runs 15 residues. The CDR3 sequence is CASSLGQRINQPQHF. DNA for the CDR3: TGTGCCAGCAGCTTGGGTCAGCGGATCAATCAGCCCCAGCATTTT.

This rearrangement joins TRBV6-6 to TRBJ2-5, with D unresolved. CDR1 is MNHNY, CDR2 SVGAGI, per germline (reference sequence). The CDR3 runs to 13 residues. The V end lost 0 bases, the J end lost 5 bases, and 7 bases lay between the germline ends. CDR3 sequence (DNA): TGTGCCAGCAGTTACTCGACGAGGGAGACCCAGTACTTC. This encodes CASSYSTRETQYF.

The chain uses TRBV5-1 and TRBJ1-1; D unresolved. The germline CDR1 and CDR2 sequences are SGHRS and YFSETQ. This CDR3 spans 13 amino acids. V lost 4 bases and J 6 bases, leaving 13 bases between the germline ends. The chain's CDR3 is CASSAGGSPEAFF. The CDR3 DNA reads as TGCGCCAGCAGCGCCGGCGGCTCGCCTGAAGCTTTCTTT.

The rearrangement uses TRBV5-4 and TRBJ2-7; 7 bases align to TRBD2. The CDR3 has 14 residues. Germline V gene data show CDR1 as SGHNT and CDR2 as YYREEE (reference sequence). J was trimmed by 6 bases and V by 4 bases; bases with no gene match: 10. CDR3: CASSASGRRVEQYF. As DNA, the CDR3 is TGTGCCAGCAGCGCTAGCGGTAGAAGGGTCGAGCAGTACTTC. The full variable domain, completed using reference TRBV5-4 and TRBJ2-7, is ETGVTQSPTHLIKTRGQQVTLRCSSQSGHNTVSWYQQALGQGPQFIFQYYREEENGRGNFPPRFSGLQFPNYSSELNVNALELDDSALYLCASSASGRRVEQYFGPGTRLTVT.

The V gene is TRBV7-9, the J gene TRBJ2-7, with 9 bases matching TRBD1. Germline-derived CDR1 and CDR2 are SEHNR and FQNEAQ (reference sequence). The CDR3 loop spans 17 amino acids. V gave up 2 bases and J gave up 0 bases; unmatched junction bases: 8. The CDR3, as DNA: TGTGCCAGCAGCTTAACTTGGGGACAGGGATTCTCCTACGAGCAGTACTTC. This encodes CASSLTWGQGFSYEQYF.

The chain couples TRBV27 to TRBJ2-3, with 7 bases fitting TRBD2. CDR1 and CDR2 from the germline V gene are MNHEY and SMNVEV (reference sequence). V was pared by 2 bases and J by 3 bases, with 11 bases of the junction left unmatched. The CDR3 is 17 residues long. In DNA form, the CDR3 reads TGTGCCAGCAGTTTAAGGATGCTAGCGGTAACTACAGATACGCAGTATTTT. It is translated as CASSLRMLAVTTDTQYF.

The V call is TRBV27, the J call TRBJ1-6; tentatively, D is TRBD1 (6 bases). V lost 6 bases and J lost 8, with 17 bases in between. The CDR3 totals 15 residues. The germline V gene encodes CDR1 MNHEY and CDR2 SMNVEV (reference sequence). CDR3 region: CASRASGAKDSPLHF. The CDR3 coding sequence is TGTGCCAGCAGGGCCTCAGGGGCTAAGGATTCACCCCTCCACTTT.

This clone was counted a single time. This chain joins TRBV29-1 and TRBJ2-3; TRBD2 might be the D (5 bases). V was shortened by 4 bases and J by 2 bases, with 7 bases between the two germline ends. The germline V gene has CDR1 SQVTM and CDR2 ANQGSEA. The CDR3 is 12 amino acids. For the CDR3, the DNA is TGCAGCGTTGTTCGGGACACAGATACGCAGTATTTT. This codes for CSVVRDTDTQYF.

The rearrangement uses TRBV3-1 (or the pseudogene TRBV3-2) and TRBJ2-5; 7 nucleotides align to TRBD2. J lost 5 bases, V lost 3 bases, and 3 bases had no gene match. Looked up from germline, CDR1 is LGHDT and CDR2 is YNNKEL (reference sequence). The CDR3 consists of 13 residues. Here the CDR3 reads CASSQGGRETQYF. The CDR3 nucleotides read TGTGCCAGCAGCCAGGGAGGGAGGGAGACCCAGTACTTC.

The rearrangement joins TRBV7-2 to TRBJ2-3, with D perhaps matching TRBD2 (5 bases). The CDR3 extends over 14 amino acids. Trimming took 1 base from V and 6 from J, leaving 11 bases between them. Germline CDR1 SGHTA, CDR2 FQGNSA. CDR3 loop: CASSLEDWTDTQYF. The CDR3 DNA reads as TGTGCCAGCAGCTTAGAGGACTGGACGGATACGCAGTATTTT.

The chain combines TRBV3-1 (or the pseudogene TRBV3-2) with TRBJ1-6; 7 bases align to TRBD1. Germline CDR1 LGHDT, CDR2 YNNKEL (reference sequence). V lost 7 bases to trimming and J lost 6 bases; unmatched junction nucleotides: 6. This CDR3 has 14 residues. The CDR3 spells CASTNTGANSPLHF. The DNA of the CDR3 is TGTGCCAGCACCAATACAGGGGCTAATTCACCCCTCCACTTT.

The chain has TRBV18 and TRBJ1-2, with D possibly being TRBD1 (5 bases). CDR1 is KGHSH and CDR2 is LQKENI in the germline V gene. Between the trimmed V and J ends, which lost 3 bases and 4 bases, there was a span of 12 bases. The CDR3 is 14 residues long. The DNA of the CDR3 is TGTGCCAGCTCACCGGCTGGTGACAGCTATGGCTACACCTTC. Translation: CASSPAGDSYGYTF.

The chain combines TRBV19 with TRBJ2-3; TRBD2 aligns across 8 bases. This CDR3 has 16 residues. Per germline, CDR1 LNHDA and CDR2 SQIVND (reference sequence). The trim removed 4 bases at V and 1 base at J, leaving 7 bases unmatched. CDR3 amino acids: CASSRRSGSRTDTQYF. CDR3 bases: TGTGCCAGTAGTAGAAGAAGCGGGAGTCGCACAGATACGCAGTATTTT.